The 4 T cell receptor beta chains presented below share a single source sample, sequenced in a study of OX40 agonist ivuxolimab in advanced cancers. Repertoires were generated with immunoSEQ multiplex PCR, while TCRdb's copy carries only in-frame clones and drops some. The sample has tens of thousands of clones; over 70% are singletons. The sequencing here drew on CD4+ or CD8+ T cells sorted from blood, taken in a trial of the OX40 agonist ivuxolimab. The receptors shown here come from an adult with an advanced solid tumor such as melanoma, head and neck, liver or kidney cancer.

The chain carries TRBV6-5 and TRBJ1-1; D gene unclear. CDR3 length equals 14 residues. Germline V gene lookup returns CDR1 MNHEY and CDR2 SVGAGI. Trimming took 8 bases from V and 2 from J, leaving 15 bases between them. In DNA form, the CDR3 reads TGTGCCAGCGGTGGAGGGCCCGGTAACACTGAAGCTTTCTTT. Its translation: CASGGGPGNTEAFF.

Written as DNA, the CDR3 is TGTGCCAGCAGCTTAGGGCAGGGAAGACAGGAGACCCAGTACTTC. Encoded protein: CASSLGQGRQETQYF. V usage is TRBV7-8 and J usage is TRBJ2-5; perhaps TRBD1 as D (5 bases). The CDR3 is 15 amino acids. The V end lost 1 base, the J end lost 5 bases, and 14 bases lay between the germline ends. The germline V gene encodes CDR1 SGHVS and CDR2 FQNEAQ.

This CDR3 is CASSQDRTGEETQYF. CDR3 in DNA: TGTGCCAGCAGCCAAGATCGCACAGGGGAAGAGACCCAGTACTTC. The chain carries TRBV14 and TRBJ2-5, with 7 bases identical to TRBD1. V dropped 0 bases and J dropped 3; count of bases not matched to a gene: 4. Germline CDR1 reads SGHDN; CDR2 reads FVKESK. There are 15 residues in the CDR3. Full variable domain (missing parts from reference TRBV14 and TRBJ2-5): EAGVTQFPSHSVIEKGQTVTLRCDPISGHDNLYWYRRVMGKEIKFLLHFVKESKQDESGMPNNRFLAERTGGTYSTLKVQPAELEDSGVYFCASSQDRTGEETQYFGPGTRLLVL.

This chain connects TRBV4-1 to TRBJ1-4; TRBD1 might be the D (6 bases). This CDR3 contains 16 residues. Germline V gene data show CDR1 as MGHRA and CDR2 as YSYEKL. V lost 4 bases, J lost 7 bases, and 19 bases lay in between. CDR3 DNA sequence: TGCGCCAGCAGCCTCCGGTATTTGGGGGCGGGTGAAAAACTGTTTTTT. Protein: CASSLRYLGAGEKLFF.